One and the same sample provided the 17 T cell receptor beta chains below, sequenced in a study of early T cells in non-severe SARS-CoV-2 infection. A single record per CDR3 protein comes from TCRdb applying MiXCR to the 5' RACE reads. The data contain over 30,000 distinct CDR3 sequences, 7% to 7.5% of them seen just once; the ten biggest clones take up less than 15%. Material: whole blood, obtained at baseline. Receptors originate from an adult who was a healthcare worker with PCR-confirmed SARS-CoV-2 infection or an uninfected control (not recorded which).

This clonotype turned up a few times. J is TRBJ2-1 and V is TRBV11-1, with 10 bases matching TRBD2. In germline, CDR1 is SGHAT, CDR2 FQDESV (reference sequence). This CDR3 contains 15 residues. Trimming took 5 bases from V and 10 from J; bases not matched to a gene: 11. The DNA for the CDR3 is TGTGCCAGCAGCCTGAGGGCTAGCGGGAGCCGAGAGCAGTTCTTC. Protein: CASSLRASGSREQFF.

This clonotype has just a few counts. The gene calls are TRBV11-2 and TRBJ2-7; TRBD1 aligns across 9 bases. Germline CDR1 is SGHAT and CDR2 is FQNNGV. This CDR3 is 15 amino acids long. V trimming: 5 bases; J trimming: 6 bases; junction bases outside the gene matches: 11. The CDR3 spells CASSLSGTGSFEQYV. DNA of the CDR3: TGTGCCAGCAGCCTGTCCGGGACAGGGTCGTTCGAGCAGTACGTC.

J is TRBJ1-5 and V is TRBV7-8, with 10 nucleotides matching TRBD1. With V trimmed by 4 bases and J by 5 bases, 2 bases remained unmatched. Germline V gives CDR1 SGHVS, CDR2 FQNEAQ. This CDR3 spans 14 amino acids. In nucleotides, the CDR3 is TGTGCCAGCAGCTGGGGACAGGGGTATCAGCCCCAGCATTTT. The encoded protein is CASSWGQGYQPQHF.

This clonotype was detected only a few times. The germline gene is not matched at one end of the junction; a read error may be the cause. V gene TRBV7-7 combines with J gene TRBJ2-5; D gene uncertain. The CDR3 runs to 15 residues. CDR1 and CDR2 from the germline V gene are SSHAT and FNYEAQ (reference sequence). DNA for the CDR3: TGTGCTAGCAGCTTAGGTTACGGGTTTCAAGAGACCCAGTACTTC. This translates into CASSLGYGFQETQYF.

This clonotype was seen only a few times. Here the CDR3 reads CASSPFSGSAYEQYF. For the CDR3, the DNA is TGTGCCAGCAGTCCCTTCAGCGGGAGTGCCTACGAGCAGTACTTC. This chain links TRBV6-2 or TRBV6-3 with TRBJ2-7, with 8 bases that match TRBD2. Trimming cost V 5 bases and J 2 bases; bases outside gene matches: 8. Looked up from germline, CDR1 is MNHEY and CDR2 is SVGEGT. The CDR3 runs to 15 residues.

This clonotype occurred many times. The J gene is TRBJ2-7, the V gene TRBV7-2, with 7 positions matching TRBD2. The CDR3 extends over 18 amino acids. CDR1 SGHTA and CDR2 FQGNSA come from the germline V gene. With V trimmed by 1 base and J by 0 bases, 12 bases remained unmatched. DNA for the CDR3: TGTGCCAGCAGCTTAGGGGGGAGCGGGGTTTCGAGCTCCTACGAGCAGTACTTC. It specifies CASSLGGSGVSSSYEQYF. Variable domain in full (rest from reference TRBV7-2 and TRBJ2-7): GAGVSQSPSNKVTEKGKDVELRCDPISGHTALYWYRQSLGQGLEFLIYFQGNSAPDKSGLPSDRFSAERTGGSVSTLTIQRTQQEDSAVYLCASSLGGSGVSSSYEQYFGPGTRLTVT.

J is TRBJ1-1 and V is TRBV9; TRBD1 might be the D (6 bases). V was trimmed by 4 bases and J by 6 bases, leaving 19 bases between them. This CDR3 contains 15 residues. Germline V CDR1 and CDR2: SGDLS, YYNGEE. CDR3 coding DNA: TGTGCCAGCAGCCCCCAGGGAAAGGACAGACCTGAAGCTTTCTTT. It translates to CASSPQGKDRPEAFF.

The genes are TRBV5-1 and TRBJ2-6; D ambiguous. The ends were cut back, 4 bases at V and 1 base at J, with 12 bases in the middle. Germline CDR1 SGHRS, CDR2 YFSETQ. The CDR3 is 16 amino acids. CDR3 coding DNA: TGCGCCAGCAGCGAAGAAACGGCGTCTGGGGCCAACGTCCTGACTTTC. Translation gives CASSEETASGANVLTF.

This clonotype was seen a handful of times. The V call is TRBV6-5, the J call TRBJ2-3; D gene uncertain. The CDR3 is 16 amino acids. Trimming removed 0 bases at V and 0 bases at J, with 10 bases between. CDR1 is MNHEY and CDR2 is SVGAGI in the germline V gene. The CDR3 DNA follows: TGTGCCAGCAGTTACTCGGCCTGGCTTAGCACAGATACGCAGTATTTT. Protein product: CASSYSAWLSTDTQYF.

In this sample, this clonotype turned up many times. The chain is built from TRBV20-1 and TRBJ2-1, with D uncertain. The CDR3 has 19 amino acids. Germline V CDR1 and CDR2: DFQATT, SNEGSKA (reference sequence). V was trimmed by 0 bases and J by 0 bases, leaving 21 bases between them. The CDR3 nucleotides are TGCAGTGCTAGAGATCTGCTTGTTCGAGCCAACCACTCCTACAATGAGCAGTTCTTC. It is translated as CSARDLLVRANHSYNEQFF.

The DNA for the CDR3 is TGTGCCAGCAGTGAATCTCCGGGACTAGCGGGAGACTACGAGCAGTACTTC. Its protein is CASSESPGLAGDYEQYF. The chain combines TRBV2 with TRBJ2-7; 14 bases are a match to TRBD2. With 2 bases clipped from V and 3 bases from J, the junction kept 6 bases outside the gene matches. This CDR3 is built from 17 residues. Germline V gene data show CDR1 as SNHLY and CDR2 as FYNNEI. The full variable domain, with the rest looked up from reference TRBV2 and TRBJ2-7, is EPEVTQTPSHQVTQMGQEVILRCVPISNHLYFYWYRQILGQKVEFLVSFYNNEISEKSEIFDDQFSVERPDGSNFTLKIRSTKLEDSAMYFCASSESPGLAGDYEQYFGPGTRLTVT.

A few counts support this clonotype. DNA for the CDR3: TGTGCCAGCAGGACTTCTAATGACTACGAGCAGTACTTC. It codes for CASRTSNDYEQYF. The chain is built from TRBV28 and TRBJ2-7; D gene uncertain. The CDR3 has 13 amino acids. V was trimmed by 6 bases and J by 3 bases, leaving 12 bases between them. Germline values: CDR1 MDHEN, CDR2 SYDVKM.

This rearrangement joins TRBV29-1 to TRBJ2-1, with 9 bases identical to TRBD2. CDR3 length: 15 residues. Germline lookup yields CDR1 SQVTM and CDR2 ANQGSEA. V gave up 4 bases and J gave up 0 bases; unmatched junction bases: 4. CDR3: CSVVGREGSYNEQFF. DNA for the CDR3: TGCAGCGTTGTTGGGCGGGAGGGCTCCTACAATGAGCAGTTCTTC.

Turning to this clonotype: A much larger clone differs by one base, so this may be a read error. The chain recombines TRBV27 with TRBJ2-2; D call uncertain. Trimming took 5 bases from V and 1 from J, leaving 5 bases between them. The CDR3 is 13 residues long. Germline-derived CDR1 and CDR2 are MNHEY and SMNVEV (reference sequence). CDR3 DNA: TGTGCCAGCAGTAACGGGAACACCGGGGAGCTGTTTTTT. Its protein product is CASSNGNTGELFF.

In its sample, this clonotype was seen many times. V gene TRBV3-1 combines with J gene TRBJ1-2; D call uncertain. Trimming removed 0 bases from V and 2 bases from J, with 7 bases in between. CDR3 length: 14 residues. The germline V gene encodes CDR1 LGHDT and CDR2 YNNKEL (reference sequence). The CDR3 region is CASSQEGENYGYTF. The CDR3 DNA follows: TGTGCCAGCAGCCAAGAAGGAGAAAACTATGGCTACACCTTC.

This clonotype was recorded a few times. This rearrangement joins TRBV20-1 to TRBJ2-3; weak D call: TRBD2 (6 bases). Germline CDR1 DFQATT, CDR2 SNEGSKA (reference sequence). Trimming took 2 bases from V and 5 from J, leaving 17 bases between them. The CDR3 contains 15 residues. The CDR3, as DNA: TGCAGTGCTAGAACGTCGGGAGCATTGGTAGATACGCAGTATTTT. Encoded protein: CSARTSGALVDTQYF.

This sequence joins TRBV5-1 and TRBJ2-7; D remains ambiguous. V was clipped by 2 bases and J by 2 bases, with 2 bases between them. The length of the CDR3 is 11 residues. Germline-derived CDR1 and CDR2 are SGHRS and YFSETQ. In DNA form, the CDR3 reads TGCGCCAGCAGCTTCGCCTACGAGCAGTACTTC. This translates into CASSFAYEQYF.